Below, 21 T cell receptor beta chains from the same sample are listed, as sequenced in a study of shared clonotypes between healthy human individuals. Sequencing was performed with immunoSEQ multiplex PCR; in TCRdb, only in-frame clones are kept and a portion is missing. Seen here are a few million clones, approximately 94% observed once, and the top ten hold roughly 0.14%. The sample was naive CD4+ T cells sorted from blood. The subset is: CD45RA+ positively selected. Receptors were obtained from a man younger than 35 in good health.

The J gene is TRBJ1-1, the V gene TRBV7-9; the D gene is possibly TRBD1 (6 bases). The CDR3 sequence is 15 residues long. V was clipped by 4 bases and J by 4 bases, with 16 bases between them. Germline CDR1 and CDR2: SEHNR and FQNEAQ (reference sequence). The CDR3 sequence is CASSSLRGRLTEAFF. In DNA, the CDR3 is TGTGCCAGCAGCTCACTCCGGGGGCGACTCACTGAAGCTTTCTTT.

The chain links TRBV6-4 to TRBJ2-7; D is unclear. V was cut by 4 bases and J by 3 bases, with 7 bases left in between. The V gene's germline CDR1 is MRHNA and CDR2 SNTAGT. The CDR3 is 12 amino acids. CDR3 DNA: TGTGCCAGCAGTGCCGGAATCTACGAGCAGTACTTC. Protein sequence: CASSAGIYEQYF.

V and J are TRBV19 and TRBJ2-7; TRBD2 matches 8 bases. This CDR3 region has 15 residues. V shed 5 bases and J 5 bases; nucleotides not matched to a gene: 11. The germline V gene encodes CDR1 LNHDA and CDR2 SQIVND (reference sequence). CDR3 coding DNA: TGTGCCAGTAGTCAACAGCGGGAGACGAGGCACGAGCAGTACTTC. As protein: CASSQQRETRHEQYF. The complete variable domain, with remaining parts taken from reference TRBV19 and TRBJ2-7, reads DGGITQSPKYLFRKEGQNVTLSCEQNLNHDAMYWYRQDPGQGLRLIYYSQIVNDFQKGDIAEGYSVSREKKESFPLTVTSAQKNPTAFYLCASSQQRETRHEQYFGPGTRLTVT.

The chain's CDR3 is CASSPTGEFGNSPLHF. DNA for the CDR3: TGTGCCAGCTCCCCGACAGGGGAGTTCGGGAATTCACCCCTCCACTTT. This chain joins TRBV18 and TRBJ1-6; TRBD1 aligns across 8 bases. The germline V gene encodes CDR1 KGHSH and CDR2 LQKENI. The V gene end was trimmed by 6 bases and the J gene end by 7 bases; junction bases not matched to a gene: 11. The CDR3 extends over 16 amino acids.

The chain links TRBV5-8 to TRBJ1-1; TRBD1 matches 7 bases. Trimming cost V 0 bases and J 3 bases; bases outside gene matches: 11. This CDR3 is 17 amino acids long. CDR1 and CDR2 from the germline V gene are SGHTS and YDEGEE. The CDR3 DNA reads TGTGCCAGCAGCTTGGTTAAGGCAGGGGGGTGGCACACTGAAGCTTTCTTT. It codes for CASSLVKAGGWHTEAFF.

The V and J genes are TRBV6-1 and TRBJ2-5; weak D call: TRBD2 (5 bases). Germline V CDR1 and CDR2: MNHNS, SASEGT. There are 15 residues in the CDR3. The V gene lost 4 bases and the J gene lost 5 bases, with 17 bases spanning the gap. CDR3 sequence (DNA): TGTGCCAGCAGTGCTCGAATGAGGGAAGGGGAGACCCAGTACTTC. It is translated as CASSARMREGETQYF.

This chain connects TRBV5-4 to TRBJ2-7, with a possible D match to TRBD1 (6 bases). Germline-derived CDR1 and CDR2 are SGHNT and YYREEE (reference sequence). Trimming pared 1 base from V and 5 bases from J, leaving 10 bases between. The CDR3 has 13 residues. CDR3 loop: CASSLIQGDEQYF. In nucleotides, the CDR3 is TGTGCCAGCAGCTTGATACAGGGCGACGAGCAGTACTTC.

The chain links TRBV5-1 to TRBJ2-5; 7 bases are shared with TRBD1. The CDR3 covers 14 residues. CDR1 SGHRS and CDR2 YFSETQ come from the germline V gene. Trimming took 3 bases from V and 2 from J; bases not matched to a gene: 4. DNA of the CDR3: TGCGCCAGCAGCTCACAGGGGAGACAAGAGACCCAGTACTTC. Its protein product is CASSSQGRQETQYF.

This sequence joins TRBV29-1 and TRBJ1-2; D unclear. Trimming stripped 1 base from V and 1 base from J, with 10 bases between. The CDR3 spans 14 residues. The germline CDR1 and CDR2 sequences are SQVTM and ANQGSEA. The CDR3 nucleotides are TGCAGCGTTGAAGGAGGAGGGAATAACTATGGCTACACCTTC. Translated, it gives CSVEGGGNNYGYTF.

CDR3 DNA: TGTGCCAGAAGCTTGCTCTGGACAGGGGGCATGAATGAGCAGTTCTTC. It yields the protein CARSLLWTGGMNEQFF. The gene calls are TRBV5-3 and TRBJ2-1, with 11 bases identical to TRBD1. TRBV5-3 is recorded as an ORF, its role being uncertain. There are 16 residues in the CDR3. The ends lost 1 base at V and 7 bases at J; junction bases unmatched: 7.

This sequence joins TRBV11-2 and TRBJ2-2; possibly TRBD1 or TRBD2 for D (5 bases each). With 1 base removed from V and 4 bases from J, the gap between germline ends came to 7 bases. The CDR3 runs to 14 residues. The V gene's germline CDR1 is SGHAT and CDR2 FQNNGV. CDR3 region: CASSLGGFTGELFF. The CDR3 DNA reads as TGTGCCAGCAGCTTAGGGGGGTTCACCGGGGAGCTGTTTTTT.

The rearrangement links TRBV18 to TRBJ2-5; 11 bases are a match to TRBD1. The J call is in doubt because the DNA end fits TRBJ2-7 better. CDR3 length: 15 amino acids. Germline loops: CDR1 KGHSH, CDR2 LQKENI. The CDR3 loop reads CASSPRTGGVNEQYF. Here the CDR3 DNA reads TGTGCCAGCTCACCGCGGACAGGGGGCGTAAACGAGCAGTACTTC.

Concerning this clone itself: The same CDR3 also results from other DNA sequences found in this sample. The V call is TRBV6-1, the J call TRBJ1-2, with D maybe TRBD1 (5 bases). V lost 0 bases and J 4 bases, leaving 9 bases between the germline ends. The CDR3 runs 14 residues. Per germline, CDR1 MNHNS and CDR2 SASEGT. CDR3 DNA: TGTGCCAGCAGTGAAGCGGCAGGGCCCTATGGCTACACCTTC. Protein: CASSEAAGPYGYTF.

In this sample, this clone turned up once. The chain couples TRBV6-5 to TRBJ1-5; D uncertain. V was cut by 0 bases and J by 11 bases, with 17 bases left in between. CDR3 size: 15 residues. CDR1 and CDR2 (germline): MNHEY, SVGAGI. CDR3 protein: CASSYSGTPTSSQHF. In DNA, the CDR3 is TGTGCCAGCAGTTACTCCGGCACCCCCACATCGTCCCAGCATTTT.

The rearrangement uses TRBV11-2 and TRBJ1-4, with TRBD1 identical over 8 bases. The V and J ends lost 1 base and 2 bases, in that order; junction bases with no gene match: 6. The CDR3 loop spans 17 amino acids. Germline CDR1 reads SGHAT; CDR2 reads FQNNGV. The CDR3 loop is CASSLAGQGSTNEKLFF. The CDR3 DNA reads TGTGCCAGCAGCTTAGCTGGACAGGGCTCGACTAATGAAAAACTGTTTTTT.

A note on this clone: This sample includes further DNA sequences coding for the same CDR3. The chain combines TRBV10-3 with TRBJ2-7; 9 nucleotides line up with TRBD1. Germline V gene sequence: CDR1 ENHRY, CDR2 SYGVKD. After removal of 3 bases from V and 2 bases from J, the junction contained 5 bases not matched to a gene. The CDR3 loop spans 15 amino acids. The CDR3 protein is CAISDPGQGTYEQYF. The DNA for the CDR3 is TGTGCCATCAGTGATCCGGGACAGGGCACCTACGAGCAGTACTTC.

The chain joins TRBV28 to TRBJ1-2, with D unresolved. Between the trimmed V and J ends, which lost 2 bases and 7 bases, there was a span of 8 bases. The CDR3 spans 12 residues. Per the germline V gene, CDR1 is MDHEN and CDR2 is SYDVKM. CDR3 in DNA: TGTGCCAGCAGTTTACAAGGTTTTGGCTACACCTTC. This encodes CASSLQGFGYTF.

V and J are TRBV19 and TRBJ2-1, with TRBD2 matching over 7 bases. CDR3 length: 15 residues. Germline values: CDR1 LNHDA, CDR2 SQIVND (reference sequence). J was trimmed by 11 bases and V by 10 bases; bases with no gene match: 20. CDR3 bases: TGTGCCACCCATAGCGGGCGGACCTCTACAATGCAGCAGTTCTTC. It codes for CATHSGRTSTMQQFF.

This chain links TRBV7-2 with TRBJ2-7; 7 nucleotides match TRBD2. The CDR3 totals 17 residues. Trimming at V came to 5 bases and at J to 2 bases, leaving 15 bases not matched to a gene. Looked up from germline, CDR1 is SGHTA and CDR2 is FQGNSA. The CDR3 coding sequence is TGTGCCAGCAGCCCCCGCCAAGGGGTGCGGGGGACCTACGAGCAGTACTTC. This codes for CASSPRQGVRGTYEQYF. Based on the CDR3 plus reference TRBV7-2 and TRBJ2-7, the full variable domain is GAGVSQSPSNKVTEKGKDVELRCDPISGHTALYWYRQSLGQGLEFLIYFQGNSAPDKSGLPSDRFSAERTGGSVSTLTIQRTQQEDSAVYLCASSPRQGVRGTYEQYFGPGTRLTVT.

The CDR3 loop is CASSTLSGVGAFF. CDR3 DNA: TGTGCCAGCTCAACCCTATCCGGCGTCGGCGCTTTCTTT. The gene calls are TRBV18 and TRBJ1-1; D not certain. The germline gives CDR1 KGHSH, CDR2 LQKENI. This CDR3 region has 13 residues. Trimming removed 5 bases at V and 11 bases at J, with 18 bases between.

The sample holds one count of this clone. The V call is TRBV28, the J call TRBJ1-5, with TRBD1 as a possible D gene (5 bases). Germline V gene data show CDR1 as MDHEN and CDR2 as SYDVKM. CDR3 length: 15 amino acids. V gave up 7 bases and J gave up 6 bases, with 19 bases separating them. CDR3 region: CASTTRRGYSQPQHF. CDR3 DNA sequence: TGTGCCAGCACCACACGTAGGGGATACAGTCAGCCCCAGCATTTT. Drawing the rest from reference TRBV28 and TRBJ1-5, the complete variable domain is DVKVTQSSRYLVKRTGEKVFLECVQDMDHENMFWYRQDPGLGLRLIYFSYDVKMKEKGDIPEGYSVSREKKERFSLILESASTNQTSMYLCASTTRRGYSQPQHFGDGTRLSIL.